This T cell receptor (beta chain) stems from a study of cytomegalovirus exposure and HLA in healthy donors. V shed 5 bases and J shed 7 bases, with 12 bases lying between them. This CDR3 has 14 residues. Germline V lookup: CDR1 SGHTA, CDR2 FQGTGA. This PCR relied on a set of 60 Vbeta primers and 13 Jbeta primers. Method: immunoSEQ multiplex PCR; TCRdb's copy keeps in-frame clones and lacks some. The sample has tens of thousands of clones; about 76% are singletons. Study-wide findings and caveats: As a later analysis showed, a missense DCLRE1C variant was linked to trimming of TCR beta V- and J-genes.

In regard to this clone: Its antigen is not identified.

This TCR derives from a man aged 45 to 65 in good health and CMV-seronegative. The rearrangement joins TRBV7-3 to TRBJ1-6; TRBD1 might be the D (5 bases). The sample taken for sequencing was PBMCs. This CDR3 is CASSATGFNSPLHF. CDR3 nucleotides: TGTGCCAGCAGCGCCACAGGATTCAATTCACCCCTCCACTTT.